This T cell receptor beta chain was sequenced during a study of T cells after posttransplantation cyclophosphamide. The length of the CDR3 is 18 residues. CDR1 is SEHNR, CDR2 FQNEAQ, per germline (reference sequence). J lost 4 bases, V lost 5 bases, and 11 bases had no gene match. The study, taken as a whole, reports: Blood and skin or GI T cell repertoires showed limited TRB overlap. After PTCy, TRB diversity resembled that of CNI/methotrexate controls.

The related graft donor's blood sample was taken on the day of bone marrow donation. Comment on this clone: Its antigen is not known.

Some clones are missing from TCRdb's copy, which holds only in-frame ones; the method was immunoSEQ multiplex PCR. The repertoire consists of approximately 29,000 clones, with about nine tenths occurring once and the leading ten covering roughly 3.4%. The sequenced material came from PBMCs. The V and J genes are TRBV7-9 and TRBJ2-5, with 15 nucleotides matching TRBD2. The clonotype comes from a man aged 45-65 years. The CDR3, as DNA: TGTGCCAGCAGCCCCGGACTAGCGGGGGGGAAAGGAAGAGAGACCCAGTACTTC. Translated, it gives CASSPGLAGGKGRETQYF.